These 21 T cell receptor beta chains share one sample of origin, sequenced in a study of cytomegalovirus exposure and HLA in healthy donors. Sequenced by immunoSEQ multiplex PCR; TCRdb stores in-frame clones only, minus some. The data hold 190,000 or so clones, with about 80% observed a single time. Material for sequencing was PBMCs. Receptors originate from a woman under 30 in good health and CMV-seropositive.

The chain recombines TRBV7-9 with TRBJ2-2, with 9 bases lining up with TRBD1. The CDR3 consists of 18 residues. Germline V gene sequence: CDR1 SEHNR, CDR2 FQNEAQ (reference sequence). The V and J ends lost 7 bases and 5 bases, in that order; junction bases with no gene match: 17. As DNA, the CDR3 is TGTGCCAGCAACTTTCCTGCCAACAGGGGGCGAGGAACCGGGGAGCTGTTTTTT. It translates to CASNFPANRGRGTGELFF.

In its sample, this clone was seen a few times. This chain links TRBV5-4 with TRBJ1-1; no clear D. V gave up 2 bases and J gave up 3 bases, with 8 bases separating them. CDR1 SGHNT and CDR2 YYREEE come from the germline V gene (reference sequence). The CDR3 contains 13 residues. The CDR3 DNA is TGTGCCAGCAGCTTCCCCGGGGACACTGAAGCTTTCTTT. Amino acids: CASSFPGDTEAFF.

This chain joins TRBV6-4 and TRBJ1-2; no clear D gene. CDR1 and CDR2 from the germline V gene are MRHNA and SNTAGT. The CDR3 covers 15 residues. V dropped 2 bases and J dropped 7 bases, with 17 bases sitting between them. The CDR3 loop is CASSDLSTAVGGYTF. CDR3 DNA: TGTGCCAGCAGTGACCTATCAACAGCGGTGGGTGGCTACACCTTC.

This clone was recorded once. The V call is TRBV5-6, the J call TRBJ1-1, with D maybe TRBD1 (5 bases). The germline gives CDR1 SGHDT, CDR2 YYEEEE. Trimming cost V 10 bases and J 1 base, with 17 bases left between them. The CDR3 extends over 14 amino acids. In nucleotides, the CDR3 is TGTGCCCGCCGACAGACTCCTTGGAACACTGAAGCTTTCTTT. Translating it yields CARRQTPWNTEAFF. Looking up the rest from reference TRBV5-6 and TRBJ1-1 gives the full variable domain: DAGVTQSPTHLIKTRGQQVTLRCSPKSGHDTVSWYQQALGQGPQFIFQYYEEEERQRGNFPDRFSGHQFPNYSSELNVNALLLGDSALYLCARRQTPWNTEAFFGQGTRLTVV.

The J gene is TRBJ2-1, the V gene TRBV7-6; TRBD1 matches 7 bases. Per germline, CDR1 SGHVS and CDR2 FNYEAQ. The CDR3 is 17 residues long. V lost 0 bases and J lost 9; bases outside the gene matches: 14. The CDR3 region is CASSLAKGGRGWGEQFF. CDR3 DNA: TGTGCCAGCAGCTTAGCGAAAGGGGGCCGAGGCTGGGGTGAGCAGTTCTTC.

J is TRBJ2-7 and V is TRBV9, with TRBD2 identical over 14 bases. Germline V lookup: CDR1 SGDLS, CDR2 YYNGEE. The CDR3 extends over 15 amino acids. Losses at the gene ends were 4 bases for V and 3 bases for J; bases not matched to a gene: 3. The CDR3 here is CASSQTSGGDYEQYF. CDR3 DNA: TGTGCCAGCAGCCAGACTAGCGGGGGGGACTACGAGCAGTACTTC.

The J gene is TRBJ2-3, the V gene TRBV4-2, with D possibly being TRBD2 (5 bases). V was shortened by 2 bases and J by 2 bases, with 11 bases between the two germline ends. The CDR3 totals 15 residues. Germline V CDR1 and CDR2: LGHNA, YNFKEQ. This CDR3 is CASSQQKGVTDTQYF. Written as DNA, the CDR3 is TGTGCCAGCAGCCAACAAAAGGGAGTCACAGATACGCAGTATTTT.

This clone was recorded once. This chain uses TRBV4-2 with TRBJ1-4, with TRBD1 as a possible D gene (6 bases). The V gene's germline CDR1 is LGHNA and CDR2 YNFKEQ. V lost 2 bases to trimming and J lost 4 bases, with 11 bases between them. The CDR3 is made up of 15 amino acids. CDR3 nucleotides: TGTGCCAGCAGCCAAACGGGACACAATAATGAAAAACTGTTTTTT. Protein sequence: CASSQTGHNNEKLFF.

The J gene is TRBJ2-5, the V gene TRBV11-2; a weak D match, TRBD1 (6 bases). V was clipped by 3 bases and J by 1 base, with 9 bases between them. Germline CDR1 is SGHAT and CDR2 is FQNNGV. CDR3 length equals 14 residues. The CDR3 coding sequence is TGTGCCAGCAGCTTTTGGGGGCTCCAAGAGACCCAGTACTTC. Protein sequence: CASSFWGLQETQYF.

The V gene is TRBV7-9, the J gene TRBJ1-1; 9 positions match TRBD1. The germline V gene has CDR1 SEHNR and CDR2 FQNEAQ (reference sequence). Unmatched junction bases numbered 6, after V lost 4 bases and J lost 0 bases. This CDR3 comprises 16 residues. The CDR3: CASSSGTGPMNTEAFF. The CDR3 region has the DNA TGTGCCAGCAGCTCCGGGACAGGGCCCATGAACACTGAAGCTTTCTTT.

This clone showed up just a few times. This sequence joins TRBV5-1 and TRBJ1-2; possibly TRBD1 for D (6 bases). The CDR3 is made up of 14 amino acids. Trimming shortened V by 4 bases and J by 4 bases, and 14 bases separated the two germline ends. Germline lookup yields CDR1 SGHRS and CDR2 YFSETQ. The CDR3 DNA is TGCGCCAGCAGCCCCTACGGACAGAGCTATGGCTACACCTTC. It specifies CASSPYGQSYGYTF.

The V and J genes are TRBV4-1 and TRBJ1-1; perhaps TRBD1 as D (5 bases). Germline CDR1 is MGHRA and CDR2 is YSYEKL. Trimming cost V 1 base and J 5 bases, with 8 bases left between them. This CDR3 contains 13 residues. The CDR3 nucleotides are TGCGCCAGCAGCCAAGGGGGCCGGACTGAAGCTTTCTTT. Translation: CASSQGGRTEAFF.

The chain joins TRBV7-9 to TRBJ1-1; D remains unclear. The ends were cut back, 6 bases at V and 0 bases at J, with 8 bases in the middle. The CDR3 contains 13 residues. Germline lookup yields CDR1 SEHNR and CDR2 FQNEAQ (reference sequence). This CDR3 reads CASSYHMNTEAFF. The CDR3 nucleotides read TGTGCCAGCAGTTACCACATGAACACTGAAGCTTTCTTT.

This chain links TRBV13 with TRBJ2-1; tentatively, D is TRBD1 (5 bases). Germline assignment: CDR1 PRHDT and CDR2 FYEKMQ (reference sequence). V was shortened by 0 bases and J by 3 bases, with 9 bases between the two germline ends. The CDR3 sequence is 15 residues long. The CDR3 protein is CASSLGQGLYNEQFF. The CDR3, as DNA: TGTGCCAGCAGCTTAGGGCAGGGCCTCTACAATGAGCAGTTCTTC.

The chain is built from TRBV9 and TRBJ1-2; 7 nucleotides agree with TRBD1. CDR1 and CDR2 from the germline V gene are SGDLS and YYNGEE. V gave up 3 bases and J gave up 4 bases; unmatched junction bases: 0. The CDR3 consists of 12 residues. This chain's CDR3 is CASSGQGYGYTF. The CDR3 nucleotides read TGTGCCAGCAGCGGACAGGGCTATGGCTACACCTTC.

The chain couples TRBV4-2 to TRBJ2-1, with TRBD2 matching over 12 bases. Germline V gene sequence: CDR1 LGHNA, CDR2 YNFKEQ. The CDR3 contains 20 residues. With V trimmed by 0 bases and J by 4 bases, 13 bases remained unmatched. The CDR3 DNA sequence: TGTGCCAGCAGCCAAGAAATCCGGCTAGCGGGGGGGCTCTGGTACAATGAGCAGTTCTTC. This gives the protein CASSQEIRLAGGLWYNEQFF.

This clone showed up just once. The chain joins TRBV7-3 to TRBJ2-1; weak D call: TRBD2 (5 bases). CDR1 and CDR2 from the germline V gene are SGHTA and FQGTGA. CDR3 length: 13 amino acids. Trimming left V 1 base short and J 7 bases short, with 8 bases between. The CDR3 loop reads CASSLSGGNEQFF. The CDR3 coding sequence is TGTGCCAGCAGCTTAAGCGGCGGGAATGAGCAGTTCTTC.

V is TRBV11-1 and J is TRBJ2-3; D not certain. Trimming shortened V by 5 bases and J by 2 bases, and 11 bases separated the two germline ends. The CDR3 is 14 residues long. Germline V lookup: CDR1 SGHAT, CDR2 FQDESV (reference sequence). The CDR3 DNA is TGTGCCAGCAGCCCAGTCTCTTCCACAGATACGCAGTATTTT. Translation: CASSPVSSTDTQYF.

The chain has TRBV5-5 and TRBJ1-6; tentative D call: TRBD1 (5 bases). The CDR3 loop spans 15 amino acids. Germline CDR1 is SGHKS and CDR2 is YYEKEE (reference sequence). The V end was cut by 0 bases, the J end by 8 bases, with 12 bases between. The CDR3 region has the DNA TGTGCCAGCAGCTTGGTTGGGGGGAGGTATTCACCCCTCCACTTT. Encoded protein: CASSLVGGRYSPLHF.

V and J are TRBV29-1 and TRBJ1-1; D is possibly TRBD1 (5 bases). The CDR3 runs to 13 residues. The germline V and J ends were trimmed by 3 bases and 4 bases, with 12 bases remaining between them. Per the germline V gene, CDR1 is SQVTM and CDR2 is ANQGSEA. The DNA for the CDR3 is TGCAGCGTTGATGTGGGGGGGGGCACTGAAGCTTTCTTT. This encodes CSVDVGGGTEAFF.

The rearrangement links TRBV5-8 to TRBJ1-6; 7 bases line up with TRBD1. V was pared by 3 bases and J by 8 bases, with 5 bases of the junction left unmatched. CDR1 is SGHTS and CDR2 is YDEGEE in the germline V gene. This CDR3 is 14 amino acids long. As DNA, the CDR3 is TGTGCCAGCAGCTCGGGACAGTCAGATTCACCCCTCCACTTT. This encodes CASSSGQSDSPLHF.